This TCR beta chain was observed in a study of response to subunit inactivated influenza vaccine. TCRdb re-called the RT-PCR reads with MiXCR, one entry per CDR3 protein. Of about 700,000 distinct CDR3 sequences listed, around 14% are singletons. At least ten counts were recorded for this clonotype. What it binds is not known. Study results and caveats: The authors proposed limited new T cell recruitment per seasonal influenza vaccination.

From germline, CDR1 is MNHEY and CDR2 SVGAGI. V lost 4 bases and J lost 0; bases outside the gene matches: 5. The CDR3 is made up of 16 amino acids. The sequence was collected from a man aged 45 to 65 who received an inactivated influenza vaccine. This chain uses TRBV6-5 with TRBJ2-2, with TRBD2 identical over 7 bases. Sequenced material: PBMCs from blood, taken 14 days before vaccination. The CDR3 loop is CASSFRGLPNTGELFF. Written as DNA, the CDR3 is TGTGCCAGCAGTTTCCGGGGACTACCGAACACCGGGGAGCTGTTTTTT.